These 10 T cell receptor beta chains share one sample of origin, sequenced in a study of T-cell reconstitution after alpha-beta-depleted transplantation in children. Preparing the TCRbeta library involved the use of unique molecular identifiers. In TCRdb, the PCR reads were re-called with MiXCR into one record per CDR3 protein. Among some 500,000 distinct CDR3 sequences, around 19% were seen once, and the ten largest hold 2.5% to 4%. Sequencing used PBMCs from the stem cell graft donor, obtained from the stem cell graft. These receptors were collected from a human donor who donated a stem cell graft to a child with acute lymphoblastic leukemia.

V is TRBV7-2 and J is TRBJ2-7; 14 bases fit TRBD2. The V and J ends lost 6 bases and 1 base, in that order; junction bases with no gene match: 26. This CDR3 contains 23 residues. CDR1 SGHTA and CDR2 FQGNSA come from the germline V gene. This CDR3 is CASSPLGRAREATSGRVSYEQYF. The CDR3 DNA reads as TGTGCCAGCAGTCCCCTCGGTAGGGCTCGGGAGGCGACTAGCGGGAGGGTTTCCTACGAGCAGTACTTC.

The chain uses TRBV7-9 and TRBJ2-3, with TRBD2 as a possible D gene (6 bases). Looked up from germline, CDR1 is SEHNR and CDR2 is FQNEAQ (reference sequence). This CDR3 contains 14 residues. Trimming left V 5 bases short and J 4 bases short, with 13 bases between. The CDR3 sequence is CASSPLTSSDTQYF. The DNA of the CDR3 is TGTGCCAGCAGCCCGCTGACTAGTTCAGATACGCAGTATTTT.

In its sample, this clonotype was seen a few times. The chain links TRBV7-9 to TRBJ2-1; D uncertain. CDR3 size: 13 residues. V lost 10 bases to trimming and J lost 0 bases, with 10 bases between them. Germline V CDR1 and CDR2: SEHNR, FQNEAQ (reference sequence). DNA for the CDR3: TGTGCCATTAACTCCCTCTCCTACAATGAGCAGTTCTTC. Translating gives CAINSLSYNEQFF.

This clonotype was observed a handful of times. This chain uses TRBV24-1 with TRBJ2-2, with 11 bases that match TRBD2. V lost 7 bases, J lost 3 bases, and 0 bases stayed unmatched. CDR3 length equals 14 residues. The germline gives CDR1 KGHDR, CDR2 SFDVKD. The CDR3 reads CATRGLADTGELFF. The CDR3 DNA sequence: TGTGCCACCAGGGGACTAGCGGACACCGGGGAGCTGTTTTTT.

The genes are TRBV20-1 and TRBJ2-2; no clear D gene. Trimming left V 5 bases short and J 4 bases short, with 20 bases between. The germline gives CDR1 DFQATT, CDR2 SNEGSKA (reference sequence). The CDR3 contains 16 residues. The CDR3 here is CSAGRIPDPITGELFF. CDR3 bases: TGCAGTGCTGGACGAATCCCCGACCCTATCACCGGGGAGCTGTTTTTT.

This chain links TRBV25-1 with TRBJ2-7; a possible D gene is TRBD1 (5 bases). Germline V gives CDR1 MGHDK, CDR2 SYGVNS. The V end lost 6 bases, the J end lost 3 bases, and 15 bases lay between the germline ends. The CDR3 contains 14 residues. DNA of the CDR3: TGTGCCAGCAGGCCGACAGAATACTTCTACGAGCAGTACTTC. This translates into CASRPTEYFYEQYF.

In its sample, this clonotype was seen many times. The chain links TRBV12-3 or TRBV12-4 to TRBJ2-3, with 12 positions matching TRBD2. V shed 4 bases and J 1 base; nucleotides not matched to a gene: 3. The CDR3 runs 16 residues. CDR3 in amino acids: CASSSGLAGRTDTQYF. As DNA, the CDR3 is TGTGCCAGCAGTTCAGGACTAGCGGGACGCACAGATACGCAGTATTTT.

The rearrangement joins TRBV20-1 to TRBJ2-7; D is ambiguous. CDR3 length: 13 amino acids. V was trimmed by 1 base and J by 3 bases, leaving 10 bases between them. CDR1 DFQATT and CDR2 SNEGSKA come from the germline V gene (reference sequence). This CDR3 reads CSARGIGLYEQYF. In DNA form, the CDR3 reads TGCAGTGCTAGAGGTATAGGGCTCTACGAGCAGTACTTC.

This clonotype has just a few counts. The J gene is TRBJ2-1, the V gene TRBV6-5, with D uncertain. Looked up from germline, CDR1 is MNHEY and CDR2 is SVGAGI. The CDR3 contains 13 residues. Trimming shortened V by 2 bases and J by 8 bases, and 10 bases separated the two germline ends. As DNA, the CDR3 is TGTGCCAGCAGTTACAAGGAGTTCCATGAGCAGTTCTTC. It yields the protein CASSYKEFHEQFF.

The chain employs TRBV14 and TRBJ2-1, with 8 bases fitting TRBD2. CDR1 SGHDN and CDR2 FVKESK come from the germline V gene. The CDR3 is 15 residues long. V shed 4 bases and J 4 bases; nucleotides not matched to a gene: 6. CDR3 nucleotide sequence: TGTGCCAGCAGCCCCGGGAGGGGCAATTACAATGAGCAGTTCTTC. Translation: CASSPGRGNYNEQFF.